This entry lists 32 T cell receptor beta chains sequenced from one sample in a study of CD8+CD57+ T cells in acquired aplastic anemia. Researchers used genomic DNA as the template to profile TCR beta VDJ and CDR3. Each CDR3 protein is one row after TCRdb ran MiXCR on the reads. The sample consists of about half a million distinct CDR3 sequences, around 30% of them appearing once. Patients included in sequencing had previously demonstrated CD8+CD57+ cell expansion by flow cytometry. Sequences were obtained from sorted CD4+, CD8+, or CD8+CD57+ T cells (not recorded which) from PBMCs. These receptors were collected from a human donor with aplastic anemia.

In regard to this clonotype: Germline and junction disagree at one end, which may indicate a read error. The rearrangement joins TRBV25-1 to TRBJ2-7; 8 nucleotides match TRBD1. The CDR3 is 18 amino acids. Germline values: CDR1 MGHDK, CDR2 SYGVNS. In DNA form, the CDR3 reads TGCGCCAGCAGCCAACTAGACAGGGGTTCTCTCAATCACTACGAGCAGTACTTC. It specifies CASSQLDRGSLNHYEQYF.

Comment on this clonotype: This may be a read error, as it is one base from a much larger clone. CDR3 DNA sequence: TGTGCCAGCAGTGAGGACCACCCAAAGTACAATGAGCAGTCCTTC. As protein: CASSEDHPKYNEQSF. The chain links TRBV2 to TRBJ2-1; D uncertain. The CDR3 length is 15 residues. Germline assignment: CDR1 SNHLY and CDR2 FYNNEI.

This clonotype has a handful of counts. The CDR3: CASSRGESDNEQFF. CDR3 DNA: TGCGCCAGCAGTAGGGGGGAGTCGGACAATGAGCAGTTCTTC. The rearrangement joins TRBV5-1 to TRBJ2-1; D tentatively reads TRBD1 or TRBD2 (6 bases each). V dropped 5 bases and J dropped 5 bases, with 14 bases sitting between them. Per germline, CDR1 SGHRS and CDR2 YFSETQ. The length of the CDR3 is 14 residues.

This clonotype appeared many times. This chain uses TRBV2 with TRBJ2-3; TRBD2 agrees at 7 bases. Germline V gene data show CDR1 as SNHLY and CDR2 as FYNNEI. The CDR3 length is 13 residues. V trimming: 7 bases; J trimming: 5 bases; junction bases outside the gene matches: 6. This CDR3 is CASTRGVGDTQYF. CDR3 coding DNA: TGTGCCAGCACCCGGGGGGTTGGAGATACGCAGTATTTT.

V usage is TRBV6-1 and J usage is TRBJ1-5, with 9 bases matching TRBD1. Per the germline V gene, CDR1 is MNHNS and CDR2 is SASEGT. The CDR3 consists of 19 residues. V dropped 4 bases and J dropped 2; count of bases not matched to a gene: 15. This CDR3 is CASSGPGQGGFWGNQPQHF. CDR3 bases: TGTGCCAGCAGTGGACCGGGACAGGGAGGGTTTTGGGGCAATCAGCCCCAGCATTTT.

This clonotype was picked up a small number of times. The V call is TRBV7-9, the J call TRBJ2-2, with no clear D. V dropped 3 bases and J dropped 2 bases, with 7 bases sitting between them. This CDR3 spans 14 amino acids. Germline CDR1 reads SEHNR; CDR2 reads FQNEAQ (reference sequence). For the CDR3, the DNA is TGTGCCAGCAGCTTTCTTAACAACACCGGGGAGCTGTTTTTT. It codes for CASSFLNNTGELFF.

About this clonotype: One base away lies a much larger clone, so this may be a sequencing read error. V is TRBV9 and J is TRBJ1-2, with TRBD1 as a possible D gene (5 bases). Between the trimmed V and J ends, which lost 6 bases and 2 bases, there was a span of 14 bases. This CDR3 region has 14 residues. From germline, CDR1 is SGDLS and CDR2 YYNGEE. CDR3 protein: CASTRAGGNYGYTF. In DNA, the CDR3 is TGTGCCAGCACCAGAGCGGGGGGGAACTATGGCTACACCTTC.

The genes are TRBV30 and TRBJ1-1; D possibly corresponds to TRBD1 (6 bases). CDR1 and CDR2 from the germline V gene are GTSNPN and SVGIG (reference sequence). CDR3 length equals 14 residues. The V end was cut by 2 bases, the J end by 3 bases, with 13 bases between. CDR3: CAWSFRRGDTEAFF. The CDR3 nucleotides are TGTGCCTGGAGTTTCCGGAGGGGGGACACTGAAGCTTTCTTT. The variable domain in full, completed from reference TRBV30 and TRBJ1-1, reads SQTIHQWPATLVQPVGSPLSLECTVEGTSNPNLYWYRQAAGRGLQLLFYSVGIGQISSEVPQNLSASRPQDRQFILSSKKLLLSDSGFYLCAWSFRRGDTEAFFGQGTRLTVV.

CDR3 amino acids: CASGEGTPGLNTF. The DNA for the CDR3 is TGTGCCAGTGGGGAGGGGACGCCCGGACTCAACACCTTC. The V gene is TRBV11-2, the J gene TRBJ1-2, with D perhaps TRBD1 (5 bases). Trimming removed 9 bases at V and 12 bases at J, with 23 bases between. The germline gives CDR1 SGHAT, CDR2 FQNNGV. CDR3 size: 13 residues.

This clonotype has more than one count but fewer than ten. This chain joins TRBV10-3 and TRBJ1-6; TRBD1 agrees at 7 bases. There are 14 residues in the CDR3. The V segment lost 5 bases and the J segment 8 bases; nucleotides outside the gene matches: 6. In germline, CDR1 is ENHRY, CDR2 SYGVKD. CDR3 nucleotide sequence: TGTGCCATCAGTTTGGGACAGAGCGATTCACCCCTCCACTTT. As protein: CAISLGQSDSPLHF.

Only a few counts were recorded for this clonotype. In DNA form, the CDR3 reads TGTGCCAGCAGGCGCGTATCGGGACAATACAATGAGCAGTTCTTC. Encoded protein: CASRRVSGQYNEQFF. The chain combines TRBV7-9 with TRBJ2-1, with D tentatively TRBD1 (6 bases). CDR3 length: 15 residues. CDR1 is SEHNR and CDR2 is FQNEAQ in the germline V gene (reference sequence). V lost 6 bases and J 4 bases, leaving 16 bases between the germline ends.

Only a few counts were recorded for this clonotype. V and J are TRBV25-1 and TRBJ1-4; 7 bases fit TRBD1. There are 15 residues in the CDR3. Trimming removed 3 bases from V and 7 bases from J; junction bases left unmatched: 8. Germline CDR1 and CDR2: MGHDK and SYGVNS. The CDR3 DNA reads TGTGCCAGCAGTGATACAGGGGAAGTGGTTGAAAAACTGTTTTTT. This sequence encodes CASSDTGEVVEKLFF. Full variable domain (missing parts from reference TRBV25-1 and TRBJ1-4): EADIYQTPRYLVIGTGKKITLECSQTMGHDKMYWYQQDPGMELHLIHYSYGVNSTEKGDLSSESTVSRIRTEHFPLTLESARPSHTSQYLCASSDTGEVVEKLFFGSGTQLSVL.

The chain carries TRBV25-1 and TRBJ1-2, with 9 nucleotides matching TRBD1. CDR1 is MGHDK, CDR2 SYGVNS, per germline. Losses at the gene ends were 0 bases for V and 5 bases for J; bases not matched to a gene: 4. CDR3 size: 15 residues. CDR3 DNA sequence: TGTGCCAGCAGTGAATATCCGGGACAGGGATATGGCTACACCTTC. The encoded protein is CASSEYPGQGYGYTF.

This clonotype was counted between two and nine times. The gene calls are TRBV19 and TRBJ1-1; TRBD1 matches at 9 bases. Germline-derived CDR1 and CDR2 are LNHDA and SQIVND (reference sequence). The CDR3 consists of 14 residues. After removal of 5 bases from V and 6 bases from J, the junction contained 7 bases not matched to a gene. Written as DNA, the CDR3 is TGTGCCAGTAGTGTATGGGACAGGGTGTCTGAAGCTTTCTTT. It yields the protein CASSVWDRVSEAFF.

This clonotype was picked up many times. The chain carries TRBV29-1 and TRBJ1-3; D gene ambiguous. The V gene lost 3 bases and the J gene lost 3 bases, with 9 bases spanning the gap. The germline gives CDR1 SQVTM, CDR2 ANQGSEA. The CDR3 loop spans 13 amino acids. The CDR3 here is CSVEASGGNTIYF. DNA of the CDR3: TGCAGCGTTGAGGCCAGCGGTGGAAACACCATATATTTT.

The gene calls are TRBV6-1 and TRBJ1-5; D perhaps matches TRBD1 (5 bases). Per the germline V gene, CDR1 is MNHNS and CDR2 is SASEGT. The CDR3 contains 16 residues. Trimming cost V 5 bases and J 5 bases, with 19 bases left between them. The CDR3 DNA follows: TGTGCCAGCAGTAAGACCGGGCCCCGGGGGGATCAGCCCCAGCATTTT. Protein product: CASSKTGPRGDQPQHF.

The table lists this clonotype with a few counts. The chain combines TRBV20-1 with TRBJ1-5; D remains unclear. The length of the CDR3 is 16 residues. Germline V gives CDR1 DFQATT, CDR2 SNEGSKA (reference sequence). Trimming cost V 3 bases and J 7 bases, with 22 bases left between them. The CDR3 DNA reads TGCAGTGCTAGTAGAGAAATAGGACCAGAAAGCCAGCCCCAGCATTTT. Residues: CSASREIGPESQPQHF.

This clonotype was seen many times. The CDR3 nucleotides read TGTGCCAGCAGTTCTGGGCCTAACTATGGCTACACCTTC. This gives the protein CASSSGPNYGYTF. The chain has TRBV12-3 or TRBV12-4 and TRBJ1-2; D remains ambiguous. The V end lost 4 bases, the J end lost 0 bases, and 6 bases lay between the germline ends. The CDR3 has 13 residues.

V usage is TRBV3-1 and J usage is TRBJ2-7, with D perhaps matching TRBD2 (6 bases). Germline lookup yields CDR1 LGHDT and CDR2 YNNKEL (reference sequence). Trimming cost V 5 bases and J 5 bases, with 22 bases left between them. This CDR3 is built from 16 residues. The CDR3 bases are TGTGCCAGCAGCACCCGGGAGAACTTCGCGCTGGACGAGCAGTACTTC. Amino acids: CASSTRENFALDEQYF.

This chain uses TRBV2 with TRBJ1-1; D call uncertain. Trimming left V 3 bases short and J 0 bases short, with 11 bases between. CDR1 is SNHLY, CDR2 FYNNEI, per germline. This CDR3 is built from 15 residues. The CDR3 bases are TGTGCCAGCAGTGATCCCCCGGTTTTGAACACTGAAGCTTTCTTT. It specifies CASSDPPVLNTEAFF.

The gene calls are TRBV24-1 and TRBJ2-2; D not certain. This CDR3 is 14 amino acids long. The germline V and J ends were trimmed by 0 bases and 3 bases, with 4 bases remaining between them. Germline V CDR1 and CDR2: KGHDR, SFDVKD. This chain's CDR3 is CATSDLRDTGELFF. The CDR3 DNA reads as TGTGCCACCAGTGATTTGCGAGACACCGGGGAGCTGTTTTTT.

This clonotype has at least ten counts. The rearrangement uses TRBV20-1 and TRBJ1-5; 7 bases map to TRBD1. The CDR3 runs to 14 residues. Germline V gene data show CDR1 as DFQATT and CDR2 as SNEGSKA (reference sequence). J was trimmed by 2 bases and V by 1 base; bases with no gene match: 2. The chain's CDR3 is CSARGTGGNQPQHF. DNA of the CDR3: TGCAGTGCTAGAGGCACAGGGGGCAATCAGCCCCAGCATTTT.

The table lists this clonotype with many counts. In DNA, the CDR3 is TGTGCCATCAGTGAAATGGCGGGAGGGCCAGGTGAGCAGTACTTC. Translating gives CAISEMAGGPGEQYF. J is TRBJ2-7 and V is TRBV10-3; TRBD2 matches 9 bases. Germline V gene sequence: CDR1 ENHRY, CDR2 SYGVKD. CDR3 length: 15 residues. V was clipped by 3 bases and J by 7 bases; unmatched bases: 10.

The CDR3 DNA is TGTGCCAGTAACGTTGCAGGGGGCTTGGGCTATGGCTACACCTTC. Amino acid sequence: CASNVAGGLGYGYTF. The chain has TRBV19 and TRBJ1-2; 8 bases line up with TRBD1. The CDR3 is 15 amino acids. Germline CDR1 reads LNHDA; CDR2 reads SQIVND (reference sequence). V lost 7 bases and J lost 4; bases outside the gene matches: 11.

This chain links TRBV20-1 with TRBJ2-1; D might be TRBD2 (5 bases). The germline CDR1 and CDR2 sequences are DFQATT and SNEGSKA (reference sequence). The CDR3 is 16 residues long. V was trimmed by 4 bases and J by 2 bases, leaving 18 bases between them. The CDR3 DNA sequence: TGCAGTGCTATGACCACCGGGATTACAACCTACAATGAGCAGTTCTTC. This translates into CSAMTTGITTYNEQFF.

This clonotype showed up just a few times. The gene calls are TRBV9 and TRBJ1-4, with D maybe TRBD1 (6 bases). Trimming left V 4 bases short and J 8 bases short, with 18 bases between. Germline V gene lookup returns CDR1 SGDLS and CDR2 YYNGEE. The CDR3 has 15 residues. The CDR3 reads CASSSAPGVGEKLFF. In nucleotides, the CDR3 is TGTGCCAGCAGCTCTGCGCCAGGGGTAGGAGAAAAACTGTTTTTT.

The chain recombines TRBV2 with TRBJ2-5, with D perhaps given as TRBD1 or TRBD2 (5 bases each). The CDR3 runs 14 residues. The V end lost 3 bases, the J end lost 9 bases, and 17 bases lay between the germline ends. Germline-derived CDR1 and CDR2 are SNHLY and FYNNEI. This CDR3 reads CASSDGAGDQPQYF. Here the CDR3 DNA reads TGTGCCAGCAGTGACGGGGCTGGAGATCAGCCCCAGTACTTC.

This clonotype was counted ten times or more. The rearrangement links TRBV20-1 to TRBJ1-5; 7 nucleotides agree with TRBD1. CDR3 length equals 14 residues. Trimming cost V 0 bases and J 5 bases; bases outside gene matches: 4. The germline V gene has CDR1 DFQATT and CDR2 SNEGSKA (reference sequence). The CDR3 DNA sequence: TGCAGTGCTAGAGATTTGCAGGGGGATCAGCCCCAGCATTTT. Protein product: CSARDLQGDQPQHF.

The V and J genes are TRBV11-2 and TRBJ2-2; possibly TRBD1 for D (5 bases). Deletions cut 5 bases from V and 3 bases from J, with 16 bases between. The CDR3 contains 16 residues. Germline CDR1 reads SGHAT; CDR2 reads FQNNGV. The CDR3 protein is CASSPQLQTDTGELFF. Here the CDR3 DNA reads TGTGCCAGCAGCCCCCAACTTCAGACAGACACCGGGGAGCTGTTTTTT.

This clonotype was seen only once. V is TRBV15 and J is TRBJ1-1; no definite D call. The CDR3 contains 14 residues. V gave up 0 bases and J gave up 5 bases, with 10 bases separating them. The V gene's germline CDR1 is LNHNV and CDR2 YYDKDF (reference sequence). The CDR3 loop reads CATSRDPGATEAFF. The CDR3 nucleotides read TGTGCCACCAGCAGAGATCCCGGTGCGACTGAAGCTTTCTTT. The variable domain in full, completed from reference TRBV15 and TRBJ1-1, reads DAMVIQNPRYQVTQFGKPVTLSCSQTLNHNVMYWYQQKSSQAPKLLFHYYDKDFNNEADTPDNFQSRRPNTSFCFLDIRSPGLGDTAMYLCATSRDPGATEAFFGQGTRLTVV.

This clonotype was seen more than once but under ten times. The chain has TRBV7-9 and TRBJ2-7; D possibly corresponds to TRBD2 (5 bases). Trimming shortened V by 6 bases and J by 2 bases, and 11 bases separated the two germline ends. The CDR3 is made up of 13 amino acids. The germline CDR1 and CDR2 sequences are SEHNR and FQNEAQ (reference sequence). In DNA, the CDR3 is TGTGCCAGCAGGGACGGGGTTGCCTACGAGCAGTACTTC. The encoded protein is CASRDGVAYEQYF.

This clonotype was recorded at least ten times. The chain is built from TRBV2 and TRBJ2-6; D remains unclear. Germline assignment: CDR1 SNHLY and CDR2 FYNNEI. V gave up 5 bases and J gave up 0 bases, with 5 bases separating them. This CDR3 is 14 amino acids long. The CDR3 coding sequence is TGTGCCAGCAGTCTGTACTCTGGGGCCAACGTCCTGACTTTC. Translating it yields CASSLYSGANVLTF.